This is a list of T cell receptor beta chains from one sample in a study of T cells after yellow fever vaccination. Via MiXCR, TCRdb re-called the 5' RACE reads, giving one row per CDR3 protein. The table includes 300,000 to 350,000 distinct CDR3 sequences, approximately 4% detected once. Sequenced here: PBMCs, sampled 5 days after the yellow fever booster vaccination. The receptor source for this set is a man aged 18 to 30 who received the YFV17D yellow fever vaccine. Each CDR3 is given with its conserved first and last residue. A D gene is named only where the DNA matches it firmly. Rows may omit the clone size; those that give it use once, few, many or a size class.

D | J | V | size | DNA | CDR3
. | TRBJ1-1 | TRBV9 | few | TGTGCCAGCAGCGTAGATGTGGGTTCGGTAACTGAAGCTTTCTTT | CASSVDVGSVTEAFF
TRBD1 | TRBJ1-1 | TRBV10-3 | many | TGTGCCACGGGGGACAGGTTCAGGACTGAAGCTTTCTTT | CATGDRFRTEAFF
TRBD2 | TRBJ2-1 | TRBV7-3 | few | TGTGCCAGCAGCTTAAGACCGCGTAGCGGGGGGGTCGATGAGCAGTTCTTC | CASSLRPRSGGVDEQFF
. | TRBJ2-7 | TRBV5-1 | . | TGCGCCAGCAGCTTGGGTGGGGCTTACTCCGAGCAGTACTTC | CASSLGGAYSEQYF
. | TRBJ2-1 | TRBV5-6 | many | TGTGCCAGCAGCTTGGCTGGGCAGGGCAAGTTCTTC | CASSLAGQGKFF
. | TRBJ2-2 | TRBV7-3 | . | TGTGCCAGCAGCTTAAAGGTCGGGGGCTTTTACACCGGGGAGCTGTTTTTT | CASSLKVGGFYTGELFF
TRBD2 | TRBJ2-5 | TRBV25-1 | few | TGTGCCAGCAGTGCCAACCCGGGGGGGCCAATAAAGGAGACCCAGTACTTC | CASSANPGGPIKETQYF
TRBD1 | TRBJ2-2 | TRBV24-1 | many | TGTGCCACCAGTGACGGGACAGGGCTTTCCGCCGGGGAGCTGTTTTTT | CATSDGTGLSAGELFF
TRBD2 | TRBJ2-1 | TRBV5-1 | many | TGCGCCAGCAGCCCCCCTGCGAGCGGGGGGATTGAGCAGTTCTTC | CASSPPASGGIEQFF
. | TRBJ1-1 | TRBV9 | many | TGTGCCAGCAGCCGCAGTACCATGAACACTGAAGCTTTCTTT | CASSRSTMNTEAFF
. | TRBJ1-5 | TRBV29-1 | . | TGCAGCACCCAGGAGGGGCCTCAAGGGGCCCAGCATTTT | CSTQEGPQGAQHF
. | TRBJ2-7 | TRBV3-1 | . | TGTGCCAGCAGCCAAGCCGCCCAGGAGCAGTACTTC | CASSQAAQEQYF
. | TRBJ2-2 | TRBV4-1 | many | TGCGCCAGCAGCCAAGATCGAGTTATCGCCGGGGAGCTGTTTTTT | CASSQDRVIAGELFF
. | TRBJ1-6 | TRBV12-3/TRBV12-4 | many | TGTGCCAGCAAACGCAGGGAAGTGTTTAATTCACCCCTCCACTTT | CASKRREVFNSPLHF
TRBD1 | TRBJ2-7 | TRBV20-1 | few | TGCAGTGCTATACCGGGACAGGCAAGGGGCGAGCAGTACTTC | CSAIPGQARGEQYF
TRBD2 | TRBJ2-3 | TRBV6-2/TRBV6-3 | . | TGTGCCAGCAGTTACGCGTCTTCTAGCGGGTTCACAGATACGCAGTATTTT | CASSYASSSGFTDTQYF
TRBD2 | TRBJ2-1 | TRBV5-1 | many | TGCGCCAGCAAAGTATCGGGACTAGCGGGGGCCGGATACAATGAGCAGTTCTTC | CASKVSGLAGAGYNEQFF
. | TRBJ1-2 | TRBV5-4 | many | TGTGCCAGCAGCTTGTCCCAGAGCTATGGCTACACCTTC | CASSLSQSYGYTF
. | TRBJ1-5 | TRBV4-2 | few | TGTGCCAGCAGCCCCCAAAGATATAGCAATCAGCCCCAGCATTTT | CASSPQRYSNQPQHF
. | TRBJ1-1 | TRBV5-1 | . | TGCGCCAGCAGCTTGCGGAGTAACACTGAAGCTTTCTTT | CASSLRSNTEAFF
. | TRBJ2-1 | TRBV11-2 | many | TGTGCCAGCAGCTTAAGACTAGATTACAATGAGCAGTTCTTC | CASSLRLDYNEQFF
. | TRBJ1-3 | TRBV12-3/TRBV12-4 | few | TGTGCCAGCTCAACGGGGCTTTCCTCTGGAAACACCATATATTTT | CASSTGLSSGNTIYF
. | TRBJ1-1 | TRBV5-4 | . | TGTGCCAGCAGCCGGGTAGAACAGGGACCCACTGCTTTCTTT | CASSRVEQGPTAFF
TRBD1 | TRBJ1-2 | TRBV5-1 | . | TGCGCCAGCAGCTTGCAGCCAGGGGGCTACAACAATGGCTACACCTTC | CASSLQPGGYNNGYTF
. | TRBJ2-6 | TRBV28 | . | TGTGCCAGCATCAAAACAGGGAGCGCTGGGGCCAACGTCCTGACTTTC | CASIKTGSAGANVLTF
. | TRBJ2-2 | TRBV6-5 | many | TGTGCCAGCAGCTGGGACGGCCCCGGGGAGCTGTTTTTT | CASSWDGPGELFF
. | TRBJ1-1 | TRBV6-2/TRBV6-3 | many | TGTGCCAGCACCAACGGGAGGAACACTGAAGCTTTCTTT | CASTNGRNTEAFF
. | TRBJ1-3 | TRBV7-6 | few | TGTGCCAGCAGCCGGGGGATGTGGGAGGACCGCTCTGGAAACACCATATATTTT | CASSRGMWEDRSGNTIYF
. | TRBJ2-3 | TRBV9 | few | TGTGCCAGCAGCGAGACTGGGGGGACGCAGTATTTT | CASSETGGTQYF
. | TRBJ1-1 | TRBV12-3/TRBV12-4 | many | TGTGCCAGCAGTTTAAGTCGAGCGTGGCTCACAGGCTTGAACACTGAAGCTTTCTTT | CASSLSRAWLTGLNTEAFF
. | TRBJ1-2 | TRBV29-1 | few | TGCAGCGTTGAAGAGCAGGCAAACTATGGCTACACCTTC | CSVEEQANYGYTF
. | TRBJ2-2 | TRBV7-9 | many | TGTGCCAGCAGCTTAGAACGGGTGAACACCGGGGAGCTGTTTTTT | CASSLERVNTGELFF
. | TRBJ2-7 | TRBV5-1 | many | TGCGCCAGCAGCGCCGCTTCCGGGCCCCAAAAGCACTTC | CASSAASGPQKHF
TRBD2 | TRBJ2-2 | TRBV12-3/TRBV12-4 | many | TGTGCCAGCAGGATAGCGGGGGGCAAGAACACCGGGGAGCTGTTTTTT | CASRIAGGKNTGELFF
TRBD2 | TRBJ2-1 | TRBV6-2/TRBV6-3 | . | TGTGCCAGCAGTCACCCCTGGGGCGGGGGTGAGTTCTTC | CASSHPWGGGEFF
. | TRBJ2-1 | TRBV5-1 | many | TGCGCCAGCAGCGGGATGGCCGGGACGGCTACGGATGAGCAGTTCTTC | CASSGMAGTATDEQFF
. | TRBJ2-3 | TRBV9 | many | TGTGCCAGCAGCGTAGGGGGGGATACGCAGTATTTT | CASSVGGDTQYF
. | TRBJ2-4 | TRBV28 | . | TGTGCCAGCAGTTTTAGGGTGTTAGATGATTTGGGAAACATTCAGTACTTC | CASSFRVLDDLGNIQYF
. | TRBJ2-5 | TRBV5-1 | many | TGCGCCAGCACCTCCTCGGGGGCCCCCCAAGAGACCCAGTACTTC | CASTSSGAPQETQYF
TRBD1 | TRBJ2-1 | TRBV2 | . | TGTGCCAGCAATACAGGGGACCCAAACAATGAGCAGTTCTTC | CASNTGDPNNEQFF
. | TRBJ2-5 | TRBV7-2 | few | TGTGCCAGCAGCTCTTGGGGGCTCCCAGAGACCCAGTACTTC | CASSSWGLPETQYF
. | TRBJ1-6 | TRBV14 | . | TGTGCCAGCAGCCATCGAGGGAGCTCCTATAATTCACCCCTCCACTTT | CASSHRGSSYNSPLHF
TRBD2 | TRBJ2-3 | TRBV18 | many | TGTGCCAGCTCACCATTAGCGGGGGGGCTCGGAGATACGCAGTATTTT | CASSPLAGGLGDTQYF
. | TRBJ2-7 | TRBV7-6 | . | TGTGCCAGCAGCCCCGAGGCAGGTGGTTCCGAGCAGTACTTC | CASSPEAGGSEQYF
. | TRBJ1-2 | TRBV27 | . | TGTGCCAGCAGTTTGTCAGGGGCCCAGCTATATGGCTACACCTTC | CASSLSGAQLYGYTF
. | TRBJ2-3 | TRBV20-1 | many | TGCAGTGCTAGAGTACTGGATGAGGGGACAGATACGCAGTATTTT | CSARVLDEGTDTQYF
. | TRBJ1-5 | TRBV2 | . | TGTGCCAGCAGAGGAGGGGAGGGTAGCAATCAGCCCCAGCATTTT | CASRGGEGSNQPQHF
TRBD1 | TRBJ1-1 | TRBV5-5 | few | TGTGCCAGCAGCAAGGACAGGAGTACTGAAGCTTTCTTT | CASSKDRSTEAFF
. | TRBJ1-6 | TRBV4-1 | many | TGCGCCAGCAGCCAGATTCCGGGACGGCCGGCACCACCCCTCCACTTT | CASSQIPGRPAPPLHF